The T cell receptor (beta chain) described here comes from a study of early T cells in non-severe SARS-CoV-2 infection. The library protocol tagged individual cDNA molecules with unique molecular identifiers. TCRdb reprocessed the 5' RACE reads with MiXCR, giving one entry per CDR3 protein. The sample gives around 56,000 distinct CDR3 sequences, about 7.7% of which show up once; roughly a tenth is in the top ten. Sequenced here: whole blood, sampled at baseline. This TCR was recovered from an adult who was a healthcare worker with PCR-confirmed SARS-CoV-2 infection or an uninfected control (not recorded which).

Here the CDR3 reads CASIRAPDTQYF. The CDR3 DNA is TGTGCCAGCATCCGCGCGCCAGATACGCAGTATTTT. This chain uses TRBV12-3 or TRBV12-4 with TRBJ2-3; unclear D gene. The CDR3 is 12 residues long. Trimming took 7 bases from V and 4 from J, leaving 9 bases between them.